Reported below is one T cell receptor beta chain. This specimen comes from a study of blood T cell repertoires in COVID-19. Profiled with immunoSEQ multiplex PCR; TCRdb holds only in-frame clones, not every one. The repertoire holds roughly 80,000 clones, with about 83% as singletons. The CDR3 sequence is 15 residues long. After removal of 5 bases from V and 9 bases from J, the junction contained 8 bases not matched to a gene. Germline V CDR1 and CDR2: MNHEY, SVGAGI. The sample comprised peripheral blood. V gene TRBV6-5 combines with J gene TRBJ2-2; 11 nucleotides line up with TRBD2. The clonotype was recovered from a woman aged 80 or over with acute or convalescent COVID-19. The CDR3 DNA reads as TGTGCCAGCAGTCCGACTAGCGGGATGGGAAGGGAGCTGTTTTTT. Translating it yields CASSPTSGMGRELFF.